A single sample gave rise to the 14 T cell receptor beta chains below, sequenced in a study of T cells expressing NK-cell markers. TCRdb re-called the 5' RACE reads, yielding one record per CDR3 amino acid sequence without DNA. This sample's clone table lists about half a million distinct CDR3 sequences. The sequenced sample was blood T cells: a sorted CD56 or NKG2C T cell subset, CD4+ or CD8+ T cells, or bulk PBMC T cells (not recorded which). These receptor sequences come from a woman between 45 and 60 years old in good health.

The gene calls are TRBV5-6 and TRBJ2-5; without DNA, the TCRdb call of TRBD1 cannot be checked. Per the germline V gene, CDR1 is SGHDT and CDR2 is YYEEEE. CDR3 length equals 15 residues. CDR3 protein: CASSSMDTATTAQYF.

V is TRBV5-1 and J is TRBJ2-3. From germline, CDR1 is SGHRS and CDR2 YFSETQ. The CDR3 is made up of 12 amino acids. CDR3 in amino acids: CASSGDTDTQYF.

The chain links TRBV7-9 to TRBJ2-5; TCRdb returns TRBD1, unconfirmable since there is no DNA. The CDR3 loop spans 14 amino acids. Germline CDR1 reads SEHNR; CDR2 reads FQNEAQ (reference sequence). The CDR3 protein is CASRETGIQETQYF.

This chain uses TRBV7-9 with TRBJ2-1. The CDR3 has 14 residues. Germline V gene sequence: CDR1 SEHNR, CDR2 FQNEAQ (reference sequence). The CDR3 protein is CASSLARQADEQFF.

The chain joins TRBV7-9 to TRBJ2-2; there is no DNA to check the TCRdb D call of TRBD2. CDR3 length equals 16 residues. Germline lookup yields CDR1 SEHNR and CDR2 FQNEAQ (reference sequence). CDR3 in amino acids: CASSPRPGPHTGELFF. Complete variable domain (other parts from reference TRBV7-9 and TRBJ2-2): DTGVSQNPRHKITKRGQNVTFRCDPISEHNRLYWYRQTLGQGPEFLTYFQNEAQLEKSRLLSDRFSAERPKGSFSTLEIQRTEQGDSAMYLCASSPRPGPHTGELFFGEGSRLTVL.

The chain is built from TRBV29-1 and TRBJ1-2. This CDR3 region has 15 residues. CDR1 is SQVTM and CDR2 is ANQGSEA in the germline V gene. This CDR3 is CSVEGAGGSSYGYTF.

This rearrangement joins TRBV27 to TRBJ2-3; TCRdb returns TRBD2, unconfirmable since there is no DNA. The germline CDR1 and CDR2 sequences are MNHEY and SMNVEV (reference sequence). This CDR3 spans 20 amino acids. The CDR3 spells CASNFRGTSGRWPPTDTQYF.

The chain carries TRBV12-3 or TRBV12-4 and TRBJ2-4. The CDR3 has 13 residues. CDR3 region: CASSPIAKNIQYF.

The chain links TRBV4-1 to TRBJ2-5; TCRdb indicates TRBD2, and absent DNA this call remains unverified. The germline V gene encodes CDR1 MGHRA and CDR2 YSYEKL. This CDR3 region has 17 residues. The CDR3 reads CASSHLSGGPPEGTQYF.

This rearrangement joins TRBV7-2 to TRBJ2-3; TCRdb proposes TRBD2, but this gene call is untestable without DNA. This CDR3 spans 16 amino acids. Germline V gives CDR1 SGHTA, CDR2 FQGNSA. The CDR3 sequence: CASRPWEAVSTDTQYF.

The J gene is TRBJ1-1, the V gene TRBV29-1; TCRdb picks TRBD1, but there is no DNA to check that call. The CDR3 sequence is 13 residues long. Germline lookup yields CDR1 SQVTM and CDR2 ANQGSEA. Here the CDR3 reads CSVAPLVNTEAFF.

J is TRBJ2-1 and V is TRBV10-3; TCRdb's D call of TRBD2 is untestable without DNA. From germline, CDR1 is ENHRY and CDR2 SYGVKD. This CDR3 contains 13 residues. The CDR3 loop reads CAIRGLAGNEQFF.

The rearrangement links TRBV5-1 to TRBJ1-2. This CDR3 region has 13 residues. The germline V gene has CDR1 SGHRS and CDR2 YFSETQ. The CDR3 loop is CASSENSGYGYTF.

V and J are TRBV14 and TRBJ2-1. Germline V gene lookup returns CDR1 SGHDN and CDR2 FVKESK. The CDR3 loop spans 13 amino acids. The CDR3 reads CASSQAMNREQFF. Looking up the rest from reference TRBV14 and TRBJ2-1 gives the full variable domain: EAGVTQFPSHSVIEKGQTVTLRCDPISGHDNLYWYRRVMGKEIKFLLHFVKESKQDESGMPNNRFLAERTGGTYSTLKVQPAELEDSGVYFCASSQAMNREQFFGPGTRLTVL.